This TCR beta chain was captured in a study of cytomegalovirus exposure and HLA in healthy donors. There are 17 residues in the CDR3. Unmatched junction bases numbered 11, after V lost 7 bases and J lost 0 bases. CDR1 and CDR2 from the germline V gene are SNHLY and FYNNEI. Here immunoSEQ multiplex PCR was the method, and the copy in TCRdb shows in-frame clones only, minus some. The table shows about 200,000 clones, with over 65% occurring only once. Sequenced sample: PBMCs. The chain employs TRBV2 and TRBJ2-1; 8 nucleotides agree with TRBD2. The receptor comes from a woman aged 18-30 years in good health and CMV-seronegative. Here the CDR3 reads CASTKNVAGSSYNEQFF. CDR3 DNA sequence: TGTGCCAGCACCAAGAACGTAGCGGGGAGCTCCTACAATGAGCAGTTCTTC.